Listed here are 19 T cell receptor beta chains from one sample, sequenced in a study of a mutant IDH1 vaccine in newly diagnosed glioma. Profiled with immunoSEQ multiplex PCR; TCRdb holds only in-frame clones, not every one. The data show about 67,000 clones, over 70% seen once. Regarding time point: baseline, week 1 (first vaccination visit). Treatment: pre-vaccination baseline after standard-of-care therapy. The sample was peripheral blood mononuclear cells (PBMCs), taken from a glioma patient treated with radiotherapy, temozolomide or both. The receptors here all came from a woman aged 18-29 years with glioma. Some clones in this sample may be carry-over from other donors' samples.

V usage is TRBV9 and J usage is TRBJ2-2, with D unclear. CDR1 SGDLS and CDR2 YYNGEE come from the germline V gene. V lost 6 bases and J lost 7, with 13 bases in between. The CDR3 consists of 13 residues. The CDR3, as DNA: TGTGCCAGCACCCTAGGTTTGGGCGGGGAGCTGTTTTTT. Residues: CASTLGLGGELFF.

The J gene is TRBJ2-5, the V gene TRBV7-2; D possibly matches TRBD1 or TRBD2 (5 bases each). The CDR3 runs to 13 residues. Germline CDR1 and CDR2: SGHTA and FQGNSA. V shed 9 bases and J shed 4 bases, with 15 bases lying between them. In nucleotides, the CDR3 is TGTGCCAGTTGGGGGTCCTGGACAGAGACCCAGTACTTC. Encoded protein: CASWGSWTETQYF.

J is TRBJ2-2 and V is TRBV5-6; no reliable D call. Germline V gene data show CDR1 as SGHDT and CDR2 as YYEEEE. The CDR3 runs 13 residues. V was cut by 7 bases and J by 1 base, with 8 bases left in between. The CDR3 DNA sequence: TGTGCCAGCTCCTTTGGGAACACCGGGGAGCTGTTTTTT. Its protein is CASSFGNTGELFF.

The chain carries TRBV7-2 and TRBJ1-1; no clear D gene. The CDR3 consists of 16 residues. From germline, CDR1 is SGHTA and CDR2 FQGNSA. Trimming pared 2 bases from V and 4 bases from J, leaving 17 bases between. The DNA for the CDR3 is TGTGCCAGCAGCTTATTTTTGAGGCCTCGGCTCACTGAAGCTTTCTTT. This gives the protein CASSLFLRPRLTEAFF.

The chain carries TRBV9 and TRBJ1-5, with a tentative D call TRBD1 (6 bases). Germline V lookup: CDR1 SGDLS, CDR2 YYNGEE. The germline V and J ends were trimmed by 3 bases and 4 bases, with 11 bases remaining between them. The CDR3 is made up of 14 amino acids. CDR3 sequence: CASSEIGQNQPQHF. CDR3 bases: TGTGCCAGCAGCGAAATAGGACAGAATCAGCCCCAGCATTTT.

The J gene is TRBJ1-2, the V gene TRBV29-1; D unclear. Germline CDR1 and CDR2: SQVTM and ANQGSEA. The CDR3 covers 13 residues. V gave up 3 bases and J gave up 0 bases, with 8 bases separating them. In DNA form, the CDR3 reads TGCAGCGTTGACACGGGAACTAACTATGGCTACACCTTC. It is translated as CSVDTGTNYGYTF.

The chain carries TRBV7-9 and TRBJ1-1, with D unresolved. The germline V gene has CDR1 SEHNR and CDR2 FQNEAQ (reference sequence). V was trimmed by 3 bases and J by 2 bases, leaving 7 bases between them. This CDR3 has 13 amino acids. This CDR3 is CASSFAGNTEAFF. Written as DNA, the CDR3 is TGTGCCAGCAGCTTTGCAGGTAACACTGAAGCTTTCTTT.

J is TRBJ2-3 and V is TRBV6-5; 7 bases map to TRBD1. The CDR3 contains 14 residues. The trim removed 6 bases at V and 3 bases at J, leaving 6 bases unmatched. The germline V gene has CDR1 MNHEY and CDR2 SVGAGI. Here the CDR3 reads CASRVEQGTDTQYF. DNA of the CDR3: TGTGCCAGCAGGGTTGAACAGGGGACAGATACGCAGTATTTT.

CDR3 sequence reads: CASSLFRTAYPYEQYF. The CDR3 region has the DNA TGTGCCAGCAGTTTATTTAGGACAGCCTATCCCTACGAGCAGTACTTC. V is TRBV27 and J is TRBJ2-7; D may be TRBD1 (6 bases). The CDR3 is made up of 16 amino acids. Trimming removed 1 base from V and 2 bases from J, with 15 bases in between. Germline values: CDR1 MNHEY, CDR2 SMNVEV (reference sequence).

The chain joins TRBV10-3 to TRBJ2-5; no reliable D call. CDR3 size: 14 residues. With 6 bases removed from V and 4 bases from J, the gap between germline ends came to 15 bases. Per the germline V gene, CDR1 is ENHRY and CDR2 is SYGVKD. Here the CDR3 reads CAISRSTGSETQYF. The CDR3, as DNA: TGTGCCATCAGCCGATCGACCGGGTCAGAGACCCAGTACTTC.

This chain uses TRBV5-1 with TRBJ2-2, with D tentatively TRBD1 (5 bases). The CDR3 runs to 15 residues. V lost 4 bases to trimming and J lost 2 bases, with 12 bases between them. The germline V gene has CDR1 SGHRS and CDR2 YFSETQ. The CDR3 spells CASSLRDSNTGELFF. CDR3 bases: TGCGCCAGCAGCCTACGTGACAGTAACACCGGGGAGCTGTTTTTT. Complete variable domain (other parts from reference TRBV5-1 and TRBJ2-2): KAGVTQTPRYLIKTRGQQVTLSCSPISGHRSVSWYQQTPGQGLQFLFEYFSETQRNKGNFPGRFSGRQFSNSRSEMNVSTLELGDSALYLCASSLRDSNTGELFFGEGSRLTVL.

This clone was seen a handful of times. The genes are TRBV2 and TRBJ1-5; D is unclear. The germline V gene has CDR1 SNHLY and CDR2 FYNNEI. The CDR3 runs 14 residues. V was cut by 0 bases and J by 5 bases, with 8 bases left in between. Here the CDR3 reads CASSEAGRDQPQHF. CDR3 nucleotides: TGTGCCAGCAGTGAAGCGGGGAGGGATCAGCCCCAGCATTTT. The full variable domain, completed using reference TRBV2 and TRBJ1-5, is EPEVTQTPSHQVTQMGQEVILRCVPISNHLYFYWYRQILGQKVEFLVSFYNNEISEKSEIFDDQFSVERPDGSNFTLKIRSTKLEDSAMYFCASSEAGRDQPQHFGDGTRLSIL.

The chain uses TRBV9 and TRBJ1-2; D might be TRBD1 (5 bases). The CDR3 contains 14 residues. Trimming removed 3 bases at V and 4 bases at J, with 13 bases between. CDR1 is SGDLS, CDR2 YYNGEE, per germline. The DNA of the CDR3 is TGTGCCAGCAGCGCCCAGGGTGGGGTCTATGGCTACACCTTC. It encodes CASSAQGGVYGYTF. The whole variable domain, filled in from reference TRBV9 and TRBJ1-2, reads DSGVTQTPKHLITATGQRVTLRCSPRSGDLSVYWYQQSLDQGLQFLIQYYNGEERAKGNILERFSAQQFPDLHSELNLSSLELGDSALYFCASSAQGGVYGYTFGSGTRLTVV.

This clone was observed a single time. The chain uses TRBV29-1 and TRBJ1-3, with unresolved D. Trimming stripped 0 bases from V and 0 bases from J, with 12 bases between. Germline values: CDR1 SQVTM, CDR2 ANQGSEA. The CDR3 is 16 residues long. The CDR3 spells CSVEDRTGSSGNTIYF. CDR3 nucleotides: TGCAGCGTTGAAGATAGGACCGGTTCCTCTGGAAACACCATATATTTT.

The chain joins TRBV21-1 to TRBJ1-6. TRBV21-1 is a documented pseudogene. CDR3 length equals 16 residues. This chain's CDR3 is CASRLVTAGLNSPLHF. As DNA, the CDR3 is TGTGCCAGCAGGCTCGTGACGGCCGGCCTTAATTCACCCCTCCACTTT.

The gene calls are TRBV7-2 and TRBJ1-2; tentatively, D is TRBD1 (5 bases). This CDR3 is built from 18 residues. The ends were cut back, 0 bases at V and 10 bases at J, with 27 bases in the middle. CDR1 and CDR2 from the germline V gene are SGHTA and FQGNSA. The CDR3 sequence is CASSLAHRFVVRARDYTF. The CDR3 nucleotides read TGTGCCAGCAGCTTAGCGCATCGTTTCGTGGTCAGGGCGAGGGACTACACCTTC.

The chain recombines TRBV2 with TRBJ2-1; D call uncertain. V was clipped by 8 bases and J by 5 bases, with 10 bases between them. Germline V gives CDR1 SNHLY, CDR2 FYNNEI. The CDR3 is 12 residues long. The CDR3 DNA reads TGTGCCAGCGGCCGCGCGAACAATGAGCAGTTCTTC. Translating gives CASGRANNEQFF.

The chain recombines TRBV14 with TRBJ1-1, with 8 bases aligning to TRBD1. Germline assignment: CDR1 SGHDN and CDR2 FVKESK. There are 18 residues in the CDR3. The V gene end was trimmed by 4 bases and the J gene end by 1 base; junction bases not matched to a gene: 14. As DNA, the CDR3 is TGTGCCAGCAGCCTTCACCCGCGTCAGGGGGCCGGGAACACTGAAGCTTTCTTT. Its translation: CASSLHPRQGAGNTEAFF.

CDR3 loop: CASSTPGLAGGADTQYF. CDR3 DNA sequence: TGTGCCAGCAGCACACCGGGACTAGCGGGGGGAGCCGATACGCAGTATTTT. The chain employs TRBV5-6 and TRBJ2-3, with 15 bases identical to TRBD2. The CDR3 covers 17 residues. V lost 4 bases and J lost 6; bases outside the gene matches: 9. CDR1 is SGHDT, CDR2 YYEEEE, per germline.